This T cell receptor (beta chain) was documented in a study of tumor-infiltrating lymphocytes in primary liver carcinoma. Study results and limitations: Tumor top-250-clone fraction significantly exceeded that of blood (p = 0.039).

TCR beta cDNA was made from roughly 500 ng total RNA with a constant-region primer. Generation of the TCR beta libraries relied on three nested multiplex PCR rounds using slightly modified ARM-PCR. TRBV1-TRBV30 forward primers paired with a C-beta reverse primer were used in the first two PCR rounds, which ran around 10 cycles each. TCRdb recomputed calls from the multiplex PCR reads with MiXCR, one row per CDR3 protein. The sample carries roughly 23,000 distinct CDR3 sequences, roughly 70% recorded once. This CDR3 contains 15 residues. Germline V gene sequence: CDR1 MNHEY, CDR2 SVGEGT. Note on this clonotype: As yet, its antigen is unknown. At one of its ends the junction is not consistent with the germline gene, which may arise from a read error.

The tissue used was unsorted bulk material of roughly 17-34 mg. RNA and DNA were co-extracted from it with the AllPrep DNA/RNA mini kit. Source material: liver tumor tissue from sampling region 1. Subset noted: tumor region T1, superior pole. V is TRBV6-2 or TRBV6-3 and J is TRBJ1-5; D call uncertain. The origin of this receptor is a middle-aged man with primary liver carcinoma and hepatitis B virus infection. The CDR3 sequence is CASSYSVHAQWPQHF. The CDR3 region has the DNA TGTGCCAGTAGTTACTCCGTACATGCCCAGTGGCCCCAGCATTTT.